The T cell receptor beta chain under discussion was sequenced for a study of T-cell reconstitution after alpha-beta-depleted transplantation in children. Overall study results and limits: T-cell counts and diversity at one year following transplant were attributed mainly to newly produced T cells. Several hundred rapidly expanded clones from non-depleted graft cells reportedly supplied alpha-beta T cells about two months post-transplant. For some patients, TCRbeta diversity was high at day 60 because of recipient T cells and thymic progenitors that survived.

A TCRbeta library incorporating unique molecular identifiers was prepared. TCRdb reprocessed the PCR reads via MiXCR and lists one record per CDR3 protein. Of about 420,000 distinct CDR3 sequences listed, around 16% are singletons. A remark on this clonotype: As yet, its antigen is unknown.

The germline CDR1 and CDR2 sequences are DFQATT and SNEGSKA (reference sequence). The CDR3 has 16 amino acids. Germline trimming cut 1 base from V and 4 bases from J; bases unmatched to any gene: 8. The material was PBMCs, mostly from graft donor cells, obtained 360 days after TCRalphabeta/CD19-depleted stem cell transplant. The TCR sequence derives from a boy less than two years old who had a stem cell transplant for Wiskott-Aldrich syndrome, so the T cells may come from the graft donor. J is TRBJ2-1 and V is TRBV20-1; the match to TRBD2 covers 9 bases. The CDR3 bases are TGCAGTGCTAGAGTAGCACTTAGCGGGGGTTACAATGAGCAGTTCTTC. Residues: CSARVALSGGYNEQFF.